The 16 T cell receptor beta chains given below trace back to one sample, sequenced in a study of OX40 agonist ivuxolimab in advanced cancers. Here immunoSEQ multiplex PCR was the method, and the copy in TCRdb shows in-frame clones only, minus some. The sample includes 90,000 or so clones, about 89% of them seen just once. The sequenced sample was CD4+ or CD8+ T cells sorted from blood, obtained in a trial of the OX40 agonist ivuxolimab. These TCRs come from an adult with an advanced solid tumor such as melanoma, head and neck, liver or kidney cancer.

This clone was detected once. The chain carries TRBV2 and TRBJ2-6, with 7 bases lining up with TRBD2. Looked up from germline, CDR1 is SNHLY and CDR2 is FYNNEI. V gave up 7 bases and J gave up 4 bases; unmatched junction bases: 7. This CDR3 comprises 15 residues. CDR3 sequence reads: CASTEGGPGANVLTF. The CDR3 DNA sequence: TGTGCCAGCACCGAGGGAGGGCCCGGGGCCAACGTCCTGACTTTC.

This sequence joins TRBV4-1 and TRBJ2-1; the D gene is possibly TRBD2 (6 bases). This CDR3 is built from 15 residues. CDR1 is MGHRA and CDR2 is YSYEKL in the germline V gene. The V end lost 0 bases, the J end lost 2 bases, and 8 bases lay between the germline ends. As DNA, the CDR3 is TGCGCCAGCAGCCAAGATGGCGGGGCCTACAATGAGCAGTTCTTC. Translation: CASSQDGGAYNEQFF.

The DNA of the CDR3 is TGTGCCAGCAGTGACCCTCCGGGACAGGCCCTTCAGCCCCAGCATTTT. This translates into CASSDPPGQALQPQHF. V and J are TRBV28 and TRBJ1-5; TRBD1 aligns across 8 bases. Trimming at V came to 5 bases and at J to 6 bases, leaving 12 bases not matched to a gene. In germline, CDR1 is MDHEN, CDR2 SYDVKM. The CDR3 is made up of 16 amino acids.

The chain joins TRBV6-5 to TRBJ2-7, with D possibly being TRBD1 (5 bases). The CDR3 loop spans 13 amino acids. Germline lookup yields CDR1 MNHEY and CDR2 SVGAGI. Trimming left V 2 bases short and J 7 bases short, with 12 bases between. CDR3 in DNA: TGTGCCAGCAGTTACGGGGCTACTGTGGAGCAGTACTTC. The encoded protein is CASSYGATVEQYF.

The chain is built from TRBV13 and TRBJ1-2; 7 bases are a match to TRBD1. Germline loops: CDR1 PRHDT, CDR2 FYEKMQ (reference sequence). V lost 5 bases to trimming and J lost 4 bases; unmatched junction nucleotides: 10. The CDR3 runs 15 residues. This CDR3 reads CASSQGTALFYGYTF. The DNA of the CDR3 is TGTGCCAGCAGCCAAGGGACAGCCCTCTTCTATGGCTACACCTTC. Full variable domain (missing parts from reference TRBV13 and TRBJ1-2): AAGVIQSPRHLIKEKRETATLKCYPIPRHDTVYWYQQGPGQDPQFLISFYEKMQSDKGSIPDRFSAQQFSDYHSELNMSSLELGDSALYFCASSQGTALFYGYTFGSGTRLTVV.

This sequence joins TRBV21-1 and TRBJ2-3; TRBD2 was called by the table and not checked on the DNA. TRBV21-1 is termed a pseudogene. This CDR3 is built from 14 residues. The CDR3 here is CASSLEVVRDTQYF. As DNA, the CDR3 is TGTGCCAGCAGCCTCGAGGTCGTTCGAGATACGCAGTATTTT.

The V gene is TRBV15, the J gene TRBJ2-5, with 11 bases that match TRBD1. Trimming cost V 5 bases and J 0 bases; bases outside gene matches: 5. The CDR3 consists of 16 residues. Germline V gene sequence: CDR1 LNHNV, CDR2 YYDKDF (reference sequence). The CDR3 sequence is CATSPRDRGYQETQYF. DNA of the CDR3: TGTGCCACCAGCCCCCGGGACAGGGGGTACCAAGAGACCCAGTACTTC. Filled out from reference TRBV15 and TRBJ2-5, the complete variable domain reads DAMVIQNPRYQVTQFGKPVTLSCSQTLNHNVMYWYQQKSSQAPKLLFHYYDKDFNNEADTPDNFQSRRPNTSFCFLDIRSPGLGDTAMYLCATSPRDRGYQETQYFGPGTRLLVL.

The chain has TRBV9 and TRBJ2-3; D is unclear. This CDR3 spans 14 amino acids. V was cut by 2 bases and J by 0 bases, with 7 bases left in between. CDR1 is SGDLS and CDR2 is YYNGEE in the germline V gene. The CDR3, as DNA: TGTGCCAGCAGCGTTTGGGGAAGCACAGATACGCAGTATTTT. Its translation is CASSVWGSTDTQYF.

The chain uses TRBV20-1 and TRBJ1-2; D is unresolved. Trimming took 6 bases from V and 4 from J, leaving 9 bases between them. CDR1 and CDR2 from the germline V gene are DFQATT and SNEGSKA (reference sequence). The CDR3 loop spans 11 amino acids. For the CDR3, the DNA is TGCAGTGCGGGAGGGATCTATGGCTACACCTTC. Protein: CSAGGIYGYTF.

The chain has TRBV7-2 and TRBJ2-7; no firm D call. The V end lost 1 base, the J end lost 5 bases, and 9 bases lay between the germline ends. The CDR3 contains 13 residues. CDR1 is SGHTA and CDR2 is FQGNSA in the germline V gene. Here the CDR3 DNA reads TGTGCCAGCAGCTTAGTAGTGGGCCACGAGCAGTACTTC. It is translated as CASSLVVGHEQYF.

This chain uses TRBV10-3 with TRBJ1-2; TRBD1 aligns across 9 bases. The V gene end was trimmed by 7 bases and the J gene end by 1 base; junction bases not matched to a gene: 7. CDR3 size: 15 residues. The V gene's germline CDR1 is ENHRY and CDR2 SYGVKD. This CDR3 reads CAIKTGTGINYGYTF. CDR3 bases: TGTGCCATCAAGACCGGGACAGGGATTAACTATGGCTACACCTTC.

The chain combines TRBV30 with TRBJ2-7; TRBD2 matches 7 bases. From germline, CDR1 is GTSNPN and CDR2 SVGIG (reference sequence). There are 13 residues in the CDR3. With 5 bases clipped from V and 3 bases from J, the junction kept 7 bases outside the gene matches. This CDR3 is CAWSWASGYEQYV. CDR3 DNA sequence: TGTGCCTGGTCGTGGGCTAGCGGCTACGAGCAGTACGTC.

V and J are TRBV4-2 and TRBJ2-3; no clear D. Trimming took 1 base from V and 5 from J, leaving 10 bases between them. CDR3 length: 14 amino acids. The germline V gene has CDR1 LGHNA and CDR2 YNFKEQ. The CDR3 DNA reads TGTGCCAGCAGCCAAGTCCTAGGAATAGATACGCAGTATTTT. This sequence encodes CASSQVLGIDTQYF.

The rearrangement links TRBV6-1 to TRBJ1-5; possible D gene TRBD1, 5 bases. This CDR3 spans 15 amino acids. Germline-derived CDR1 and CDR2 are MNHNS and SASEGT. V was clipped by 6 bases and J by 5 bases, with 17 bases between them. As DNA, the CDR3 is TGTGCCAGCAGCCAAGGGACCTACGGAGATCAGCCCCAGCATTTT. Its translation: CASSQGTYGDQPQHF.

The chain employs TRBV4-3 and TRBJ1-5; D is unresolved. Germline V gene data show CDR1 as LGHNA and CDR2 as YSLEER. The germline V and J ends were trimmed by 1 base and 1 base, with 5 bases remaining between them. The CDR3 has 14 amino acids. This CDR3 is CASSQGYSNQPQHF. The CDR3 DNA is TGCGCCAGCAGCCAAGGTTACAGCAATCAGCCCCAGCATTTT.

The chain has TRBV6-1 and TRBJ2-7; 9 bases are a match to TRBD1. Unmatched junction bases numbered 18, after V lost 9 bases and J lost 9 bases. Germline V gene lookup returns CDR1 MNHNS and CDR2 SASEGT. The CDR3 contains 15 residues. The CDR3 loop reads CARGGTGMRWGGQYF. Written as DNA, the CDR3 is TGTGCCAGGGGTGGGACAGGGATGAGATGGGGTGGGCAGTACTTC.